This TCR beta chain was found in a study of blood T cells in healthy people across ages. Study observations and caveats: In long-lived donors, naive CD4+ cell counts and diversity exceeded those of aged donors.

Trimming took 5 bases from V and 3 from J, leaving 17 bases between them. The CDR3 has 16 residues. Per the germline V gene, CDR1 is SGHVS and CDR2 is FNYEAQ. There are a few counts of this clonotype. Its antigen is currently unknown. A J-beta primer mix and a sample-barcoded 5' primer were used in a second PCR of roughly 6 to 12 cycles. Each CDR3 protein is one row after TCRdb ran MiXCR on the 5' RACE reads. The sample contains about 670,000 distinct CDR3 sequences, about 43% of which appear only once. This sequence joins TRBV7-6 and TRBJ2-1, with a possible D match to TRBD1 (6 bases). The clonotype originates from a man at least 80 years old in good health. Sequenced input: blood. CDR3 DNA sequence: TGTGCCAGCAGCCCCATTATTTTCAGGGGCTACAATGAGCAGTTCTTC. It yields the protein CASSPIIFRGYNEQFF.